This T cell receptor (beta chain) was profiled in a study of blood T cell repertoires in COVID-19. Study at large: Italy, Spain and the United States were the sources of the convalescent and acute COVID-19 samples. PBMCs, B-cell-depleted T cells, or T cells were the source of the cDNA or gDNA that made up the material.

Per the original methods: Estimation of nucleated cell counts relied on the amplification of reference gene primers. Data came from immunoSEQ multiplex PCR; TCRdb stores just in-frame clones and leaves some out. V and J calls and clone size are as listed in that table; D and trimming were resolved from the DNA. The sample contains fewer than 180,000 clones, 80% to 90% of which appear only once. Between the trimmed V and J ends, which lost 1 base and 5 bases, there was a span of 11 bases. This CDR3 has 13 amino acids. Germline loops: CDR1 SQVTM, CDR2 ANQGSEA. The chain has TRBV29-1 and TRBJ1-1; D call uncertain. Source material: peripheral blood. This clonotype was sampled from a man aged 65-85 years with acute or convalescent COVID-19. CDR3 sequence (DNA): TGCAGCGTTGAAGCCCCGGCGAGGACTGAAGCTTTCTTT. Translated: CSVEAPARTEAFF.